Sequencing of this T cell receptor (beta chain) was carried out in a study of T cell responses to AZD1222 COVID-19 vaccine. As regards this clone: Its antigen remains unknown.

Study-wide findings and caveats: The donor group comprised mostly white British people and more females; the analysis possibly underestimated clonal diversity. Two AZD1222 doses significantly raised spike-specific TCR breadth and depth over controls. Repertoire collection took place solely once the T cell response had peaked.

The length of the CDR3 is 16 residues. From germline, CDR1 is MNHEY and CDR2 SVGAGI. Trimming shortened V by 3 bases and J by 10 bases, and 19 bases separated the two germline ends. Sequenced by immunoSEQ multiplex PCR; TCRdb stores in-frame clones only, minus some. The sample has around 130,000 clones; approximately 88% are singletons. The sequencing here drew on peripheral blood, taken on day 0 of AZD1222 vaccination. This receptor was taken from an adult in good health. The gene calls are TRBV6-5 and TRBJ1-6, with D possibly TRBD1 on 6 matching bases. CDR3 sequence reads: CASSYSDRPRLSPLHF. The CDR3 nucleotides are TGTGCCAGCAGTTATTCAGACAGGCCCCGGTTATCACCCCTCCACTTT.